This T cell receptor (beta chain) was recorded in a study of T cells after yellow fever vaccination. UMIs and a universal primer site were added when TCR cDNA was made by 5'RACE template switching. TCRdb reprocessed the 5' RACE reads via MiXCR and lists one record per CDR3 protein. Of hundreds of thousands of distinct CDR3 sequences listed, approximately 5.2% are singletons. Study-level points and caveats: Post-booster samples contained most primary-vaccination clones (more than 95% CD4, about 85% CD8).

V dropped 3 bases and J dropped 9 bases, with 11 bases sitting between them. Germline loops: CDR1 KGHDR, CDR2 SFDVKD. The CDR3 spans 13 residues. This clonotype has a handful of counts. Its antigen remains unidentified. The input for sequencing was CD4+ T cells sorted from PBMCs, taken on the day of the yellow fever booster vaccination. The source of this sequence is a young man who received the YFV17D yellow fever vaccine. This chain uses TRBV24-1 with TRBJ2-1; D unclear. Here the CDR3 reads CATSDEVRSEQFF. CDR3 bases: TGTGCCACCAGTGATGAGGTGCGTAGTGAGCAGTTCTTC.